The next 13 T cell receptor beta chains were all read from a single sample in a study of T cell repertoires in cytomegalovirus infection. What these receptors recognize is not known. TCRdb itself ran the reads through MiXCR, one entry per CDR3 protein. The sample contains hundreds of thousands of distinct CDR3 sequences, about 33% of which appear only once. Material: cultured CD8+ T cells from PBMCs, obtained from culture after CMV antigen stimulation. These receptors all come from a human donor in good health (CMV status not recorded). Some clones in this sample may be carry-over from other donors' samples.

The chain combines TRBV19 with TRBJ1-5; D ambiguous. The germline CDR1 and CDR2 sequences are LNHDA and SQIVND (reference sequence). CDR3 length: 14 amino acids. Trimming took 3 bases from V and 3 from J, leaving 9 bases between them. Here the CDR3 DNA reads TGTGCCAGTAGTATCAGGCAGCTCAATCAGCCCCAGCATTTT. It codes for CASSIRQLNQPQHF.

Of note for this clonotype: Compared with germline, one end of the junction differs, possibly owing to a read error. This sequence joins TRBV14 and TRBJ2-5; 7 nucleotides match TRBD2. The CDR3 runs to 14 residues. Germline V gives CDR1 SGHDN, CDR2 FVKESK. CDR3 region: CASSPGRESESQYF. In DNA form, the CDR3 reads TGTGCCAGCAGCCCGGGGAGGGAGAGTGAGAGCCAGTACTTC.

CDR3 sequence reads: CASGLGQGATYEQYF. CDR3 DNA: TGTGCTAGTGGTTTGGGACAGGGGGCGACCTACGAGCAGTACTTC. The chain recombines TRBV12-5 with TRBJ2-7; TRBD1 aligns across 10 bases. Trimming at V came to 1 base and at J to 2 bases, leaving 2 bases not matched to a gene. The CDR3 extends over 15 amino acids. In germline, CDR1 is LGHNT, CDR2 FRNRAP.

The sample holds one count of this clonotype. The gene calls are TRBV9 and TRBJ1-1; D not certain. V was trimmed by 0 bases and J by 1 base, leaving 10 bases between them. CDR3 length equals 15 residues. From germline, CDR1 is SGDLS and CDR2 YYNGEE. The CDR3 loop reads CASSVDGSPNTEAFF. The DNA of the CDR3 is TGTGCCAGCAGCGTAGATGGCAGTCCGAACACTGAAGCTTTCTTT. The full variable domain, rest sourced from reference TRBV9 and TRBJ1-1, is DSGVTQTPKHLITATGQRVTLRCSPRSGDLSVYWYQQSLDQGLQFLIQYYNGEERAKGNILERFSAQQFPDLHSELNLSSLELGDSALYFCASSVDGSPNTEAFFGQGTRLTVV.

This clonotype was observed many times. The V and J genes are TRBV7-2 and TRBJ2-2; D unclear. Germline V gene lookup returns CDR1 SGHTA and CDR2 FQGNSA. The V and J ends lost 4 bases and 7 bases respectively, with 4 bases between them. This CDR3 is built from 11 residues. CDR3 DNA sequence: TGTGCCAGCAGCTCCGGCGGGGAGCTGTTTTTT. Protein: CASSSGGELFF.

This clonotype was counted at least ten times. The gene calls are TRBV7-8 and TRBJ1-1, with unresolved D. From germline, CDR1 is SGHVS and CDR2 FQNEAQ. CDR3 length equals 13 residues. The V end was cut by 1 base, the J end by 7 bases, with 10 bases between. The CDR3, as DNA: TGTGCCAGCAGCTTAGAGTCGGAAGTTGAAGCTTTCTTT. Translating it yields CASSLESEVEAFF. The entire variable domain, with the rest obtained from reference TRBV7-8 and TRBJ1-1, is as follows: GAGVSQSPRYKVAKRGQDVALRCDPISGHVSLFWYQQALGQGPEFLTYFQNEAQLDKSGLPSDRFFAERPEGSVSTLKIQRTQQEDSAVYLCASSLESEVEAFFGQGTRLTVV.

In its sample, this clonotype was seen many times. This chain connects TRBV7-2 to TRBJ2-3; D remains unclear. CDR3 length: 12 amino acids. CDR1 SGHTA and CDR2 FQGNSA come from the germline V gene. Trimming shortened V by 6 bases and J by 0 bases, and 4 bases separated the two germline ends. As DNA, the CDR3 is TGTGCCAGCAGACCGAGCACAGATACGCAGTATTTT. Amino acid sequence: CASRPSTDTQYF. Combining the CDR3 with reference TRBV7-2 and TRBJ2-3 gives the whole variable domain GAGVSQSPSNKVTEKGKDVELRCDPISGHTALYWYRQSLGQGLEFLIYFQGNSAPDKSGLPSDRFSAERTGGSVSTLTIQRTQQEDSAVYLCASRPSTDTQYFGPGTRLTVL.

About this clonotype: At one end, the junction sequence differs from germline, possibly due to a read error. This chain links TRBV27 with TRBJ2-5, with TRBD1 as a possible D gene (6 bases). Germline V gives CDR1 MNHEY, CDR2 SMNVEV (reference sequence). This CDR3 is 13 amino acids long. The CDR3 region has the DNA TGTGTCAGCAGTACAGGGATCCAAGAGACCCAGTACTTC. Translating gives CVSSTGIQETQYF.

V gene TRBV5-4 combines with J gene TRBJ1-1, with D uncertain. Germline assignment: CDR1 SGHNT and CDR2 YYREEE (reference sequence). The length of the CDR3 is 11 residues. Trimming shortened V by 9 bases and J by 8 bases, and 14 bases separated the two germline ends. CDR3 amino acids: CATNERGEAFF. The CDR3 bases are TGTGCCACCAACGAGCGGGGAGAAGCTTTCTTT.

This clonotype came up many times. The chain couples TRBV7-2 to TRBJ2-5; TRBD2 might be the D (6 bases). V lost 10 bases to trimming and J lost 5 bases, with 20 bases between them. This CDR3 contains 14 residues. Germline lookup yields CDR1 SGHTA and CDR2 FQGNSA. CDR3 nucleotides: TGTGCCACCTCCGGAGAGGCGGGGCTGGAGACCCAGTACTTC. It encodes CATSGEAGLETQYF.

This chain uses TRBV20-1 with TRBJ2-7; D not resolved. Germline V CDR1 and CDR2: DFQATT, SNEGSKA (reference sequence). V shed 6 bases and J shed 1 base, with 13 bases lying between them. The CDR3 has 13 residues. The CDR3 DNA reads as TGCAGTGCCCGCCACACGGGTTCCTACGAGCAGTACGTC. Protein product: CSARHTGSYEQYV.

The genes are TRBV6-1 and TRBJ1-4; D gene ambiguous. Trimming took off 8 bases at V and 8 bases at J, with 3 bases between the two ends. Germline CDR1 MNHNS, CDR2 SASEGT. CDR3 length: 9 residues. The CDR3, as DNA: TGTGCCAGCGCCGAAAAACTGTTTTTT. This encodes CASAEKLFF.

The chain couples TRBV19 to TRBJ1-1, with D possibly TRBD1 on 6 matching bases. Germline values: CDR1 LNHDA, CDR2 SQIVND (reference sequence). This CDR3 region has 16 residues. V lost 5 bases and J lost 1, with 17 bases in between. Here the CDR3 DNA reads TGTGCCAGTAGTCCCCGCCGGCGGGGACAGAACACTGAAGCTTTCTTT. It specifies CASSPRRRGQNTEAFF.